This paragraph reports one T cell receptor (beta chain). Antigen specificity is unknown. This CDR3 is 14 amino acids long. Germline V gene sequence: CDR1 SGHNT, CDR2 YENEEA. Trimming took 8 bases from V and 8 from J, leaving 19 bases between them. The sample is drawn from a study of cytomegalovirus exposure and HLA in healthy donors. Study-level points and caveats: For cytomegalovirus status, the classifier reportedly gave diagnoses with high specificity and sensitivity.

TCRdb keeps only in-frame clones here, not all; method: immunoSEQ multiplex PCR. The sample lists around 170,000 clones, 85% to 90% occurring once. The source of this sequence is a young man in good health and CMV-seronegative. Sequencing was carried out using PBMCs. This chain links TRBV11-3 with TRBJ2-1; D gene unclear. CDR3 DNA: TGTGCCAGCCAAAGTGGGTGGTCCAGCGATGAGCAGTTCTTC. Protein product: CASQSGWSSDEQFF. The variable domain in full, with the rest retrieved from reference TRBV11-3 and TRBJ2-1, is EAGVVQSPRYKIIEKKQPVAFWCNPISGHNTLYWYLQNLGQGPELLIRYENEEAVDDSQLPKDRFSAERLKGVDSTLKIQPAELGDSAVYLCASQSGWSSDEQFFGPGTRLTVL.